This T cell receptor beta chain was retrieved from a study of identical twins. Whole-study findings and limits: Weaker excess twin sharing was seen among beta out-of-frame sequences. While abundant cord blood beta clonotypes carried fewer insertions, memory repertoires showed no such pattern.

TCRdb reprocessed the 5' RACE reads via MiXCR and lists one record per CDR3 protein. Here the sample spans hundreds of thousands of distinct CDR3 sequences, 18% being singletons. Germline values: CDR1 SGHTA, CDR2 FQGTGA. This CDR3 has 15 residues. Trimming left V 0 bases short and J 6 bases short, with 11 bases between. All donors comprised healthy Caucasians. On this clonotype: Its antigen is undetermined.

Separately, the same data were catalogued under a study of T cells expressing NK-cell markers. Per that study: Among the eight sequenced donors, seven tested HCMV-seropositive and one tested seronegative.

The clonotype originates from a young woman in good health. Sequenced input: PBMCs. The rearrangement joins TRBV7-3 to TRBJ2-2; maybe TRBD2 (5 bases). The DNA of the CDR3 is TGTGCCAGCAGCTTAACCACGGGATTGGCCGGGGAGCTGTTTTTT. Its protein is CASSLTTGLAGELFF.